These 4 T cell receptor beta chains were all obtained from the same sample, sequenced in a study of cytomegalovirus exposure and HLA in healthy donors. The method was immunoSEQ multiplex PCR; TCRdb's version includes in-frame clones alone and lacks a portion of them. The top ten hold approximately 15% of the sample, which has approximately 170,000 clones, less than 85% seen once. Source material: PBMCs. Receptors originate from a young man in good health and CMV-seropositive.

V is TRBV18 and J is TRBJ2-1, with TRBD2 matching 8 bases. Losses at the gene ends were 3 bases for V and 8 bases for J; bases not matched to a gene: 9. CDR3 length: 15 residues. Germline lookup yields CDR1 KGHSH and CDR2 LQKENI. The CDR3 loop is CASSPVLAVSHEQFF. CDR3 coding DNA: TGTGCCAGCTCACCGGTACTAGCGGTTTCACATGAGCAGTTCTTC.

V gene TRBV2 combines with J gene TRBJ2-7; D possibly corresponds to TRBD1 (6 bases). Trimming left V 6 bases short and J 6 bases short, with 12 bases between. From germline, CDR1 is SNHLY and CDR2 FYNNEI. The CDR3 has 12 residues. CDR3 in amino acids: CASRGDTSEQYF. Written as DNA, the CDR3 is TGTGCCAGCAGGGGGGACACCAGCGAGCAGTACTTC.

This sequence joins TRBV7-9 and TRBJ1-2; D not certain. Trimming removed 6 bases at V and 2 bases at J, with 7 bases between. The CDR3 spans 12 residues. The V gene's germline CDR1 is SEHNR and CDR2 FQNEAQ (reference sequence). Written as DNA, the CDR3 is TGTGCCAGCAGTCGAGGGAACTATGGCTACACCTTC. It yields the protein CASSRGNYGYTF.

V and J are TRBV11-2 and TRBJ2-5; 10 bases line up with TRBD1. The germline gives CDR1 SGHAT, CDR2 FQNNGV. Trimming at V came to 5 bases and at J to 5 bases, leaving 8 bases not matched to a gene. CDR3 length: 15 amino acids. The CDR3 bases are TGTGCCAGCAGCCCATACGGGGGACAGGGGGAGACCCAGTACTTC. The encoded protein is CASSPYGGQGETQYF.